The T cell receptor (beta chain) under discussion was sequenced for a study of Tregs in tolerant kidney transplant recipients. Germline values: CDR1 MNHEY, CDR2 SMNVEV (reference sequence). The germline V and J ends were trimmed by 3 bases and 0 bases, with 9 bases remaining between them. This CDR3 comprises 14 residues. Recipients received nonmyeloablative bone marrow transplants from related graft donors, with transient mixed chimerism. This clone was detected only a few times. The identical CDR3 is also encoded by other nucleotide sequences in the sample. The method was immunoSEQ multiplex PCR; TCRdb's version includes in-frame clones alone and lacks a portion of them. Of about 21,000 clones listed, 81% are singletons.

This TCR was sampled from a human patient who received a combined kidney and bone marrow transplant. Some of the T cells may derive from the graft donor. The sample was CD8+ T cells from blood (PBMCs), taken 6 months after the transplant. The chain links TRBV27 to TRBJ2-7; TRBD2 is a possible D gene (5 bases). DNA for the CDR3: TGTGCCAGCAGTTTTAGCGAGAGCTCCTACGAGCAGTACTTC. Protein product: CASSFSESSYEQYF.